This T cell receptor (beta chain) was identified in a study of T cell repertoires in cytomegalovirus infection. Study context: Both a matching HLA type and CMV infection were indicated by public TCR beta signatures.

Overall study results and limits: Ex vivo, HLA-C-restricted CMV-specific TCR beta clonotypes prevailed over the rest of the response.

The CDR3 covers 14 residues. Germline V gives CDR1 LGHNT, CDR2 FRNRAP. V was shortened by 7 bases and J by 5 bases, with 17 bases between the two germline ends. Using its own MiXCR run on the reads, TCRdb lists one record per CDR3 protein. This sample carries 250,000 or so distinct CDR3 sequences, around 9% of them seen once, and the ten largest clones take over 12%. This clonotype was seen at least ten times. Its target is not known. The chain joins TRBV12-5 to TRBJ2-5; no reliable D call. The sequence derives from a human donor in good health (CMV status not recorded). Some clones in this sample may be carry-over from other donors' samples. Input material: PBMCs. The CDR3 loop reads CASDGLGSPETQYF. Here the CDR3 DNA reads TGTGCTAGTGACGGCCTTGGAAGCCCCGAGACCCAGTACTTC.